At least ten counts were recorded for the clone carrying this T cell receptor beta chain. The source of the sample is a study of spatial heterogeneity in lung cancer. V lost 5 bases and J 1 base, leaving 5 bases between the germline ends. The CDR3 runs 12 residues. TCRdb reprocessed the 5' RACE reads with MiXCR, giving one entry per CDR3 protein. The profile covers 7,500 to 10,000 distinct CDR3 sequences, with 15% appearing a single time and approximately 15% taken by the ten largest. Time point in this sample: sample taken at primary tumor resection. The receptor comes from a male donor with early-stage non-small cell lung cancer. This chain uses TRBV12-3 or TRBV12-4 with TRBJ1-1, with D hard to call. The input for sequencing was normal lung tissue next to the tumor, taken at surgery. CDR3: CASSRANTEAFF. The CDR3 region has the DNA TGTGCCAGCAGTAGGGCGAACACTGAAGCTTTCTTT.